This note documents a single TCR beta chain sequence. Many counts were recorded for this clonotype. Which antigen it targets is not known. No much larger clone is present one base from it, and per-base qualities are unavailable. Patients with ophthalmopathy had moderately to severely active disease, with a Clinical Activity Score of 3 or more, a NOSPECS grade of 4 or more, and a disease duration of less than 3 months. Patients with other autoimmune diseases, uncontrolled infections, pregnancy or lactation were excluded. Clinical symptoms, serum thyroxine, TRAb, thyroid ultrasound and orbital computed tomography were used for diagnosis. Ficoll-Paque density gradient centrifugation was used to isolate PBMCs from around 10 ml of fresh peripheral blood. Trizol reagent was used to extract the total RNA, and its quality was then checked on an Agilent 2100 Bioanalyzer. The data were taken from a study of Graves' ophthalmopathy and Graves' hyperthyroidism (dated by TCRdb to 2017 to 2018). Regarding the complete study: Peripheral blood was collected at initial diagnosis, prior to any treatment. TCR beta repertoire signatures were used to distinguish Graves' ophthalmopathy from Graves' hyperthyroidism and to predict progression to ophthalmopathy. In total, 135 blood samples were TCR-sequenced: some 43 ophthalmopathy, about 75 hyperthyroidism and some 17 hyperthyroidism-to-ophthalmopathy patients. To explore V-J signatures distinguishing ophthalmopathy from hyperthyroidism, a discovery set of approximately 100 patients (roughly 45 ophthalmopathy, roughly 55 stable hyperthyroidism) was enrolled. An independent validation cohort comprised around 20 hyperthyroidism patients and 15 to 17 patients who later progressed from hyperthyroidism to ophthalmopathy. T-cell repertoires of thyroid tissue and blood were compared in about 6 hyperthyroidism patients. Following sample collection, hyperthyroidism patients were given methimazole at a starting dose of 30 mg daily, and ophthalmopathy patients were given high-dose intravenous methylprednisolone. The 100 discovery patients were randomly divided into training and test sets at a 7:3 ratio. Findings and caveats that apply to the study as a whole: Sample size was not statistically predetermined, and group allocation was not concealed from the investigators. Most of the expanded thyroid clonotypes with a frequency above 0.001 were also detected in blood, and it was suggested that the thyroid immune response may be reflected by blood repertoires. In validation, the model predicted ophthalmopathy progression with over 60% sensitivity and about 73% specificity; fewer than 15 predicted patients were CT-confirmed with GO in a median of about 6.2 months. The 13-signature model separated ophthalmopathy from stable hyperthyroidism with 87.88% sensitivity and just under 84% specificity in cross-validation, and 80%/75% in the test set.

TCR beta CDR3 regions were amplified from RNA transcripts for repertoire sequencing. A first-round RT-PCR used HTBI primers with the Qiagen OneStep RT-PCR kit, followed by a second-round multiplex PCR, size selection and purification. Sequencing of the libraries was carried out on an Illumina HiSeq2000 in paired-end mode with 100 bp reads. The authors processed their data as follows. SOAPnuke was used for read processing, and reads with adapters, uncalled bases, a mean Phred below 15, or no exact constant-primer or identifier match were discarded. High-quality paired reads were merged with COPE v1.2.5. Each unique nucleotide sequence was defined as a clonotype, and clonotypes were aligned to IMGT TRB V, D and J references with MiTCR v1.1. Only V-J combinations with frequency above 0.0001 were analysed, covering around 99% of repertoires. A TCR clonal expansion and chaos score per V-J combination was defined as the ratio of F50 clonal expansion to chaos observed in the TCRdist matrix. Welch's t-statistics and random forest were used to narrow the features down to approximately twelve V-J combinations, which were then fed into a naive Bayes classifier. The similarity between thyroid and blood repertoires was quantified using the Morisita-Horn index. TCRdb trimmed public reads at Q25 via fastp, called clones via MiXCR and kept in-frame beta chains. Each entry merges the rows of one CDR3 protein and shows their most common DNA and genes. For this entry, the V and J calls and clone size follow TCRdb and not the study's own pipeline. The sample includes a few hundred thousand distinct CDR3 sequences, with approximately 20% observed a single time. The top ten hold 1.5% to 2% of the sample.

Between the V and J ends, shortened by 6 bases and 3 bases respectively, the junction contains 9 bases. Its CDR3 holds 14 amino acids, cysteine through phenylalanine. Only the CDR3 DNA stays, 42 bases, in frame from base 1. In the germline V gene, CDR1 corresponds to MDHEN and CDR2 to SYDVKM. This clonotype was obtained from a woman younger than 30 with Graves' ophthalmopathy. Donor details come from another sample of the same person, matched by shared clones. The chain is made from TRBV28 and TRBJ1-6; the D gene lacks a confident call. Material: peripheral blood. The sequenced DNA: TGTGCCAGCAGACAGCCAATCTATAATTCACCCCTCCACTTT. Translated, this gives CASRQPIYNSPLHF.